This TCR beta chain was identified in a study of T cell repertoires in cytomegalovirus infection. General study findings and limits: Across the ex vivo response, the dominant clonotypes were HLA-C-restricted CMV-specific TCR beta clonotypes.

After removal of 4 bases from V and 2 bases from J, the junction contained 4 bases not matched to a gene. Germline values: CDR1 SNHLY, CDR2 FYNNEI. The CDR3 contains 16 residues. Each CDR3 protein is one row after TCRdb ran MiXCR on the reads. The sample gives roughly 100,000 distinct CDR3 sequences, approximately 15% of which show up once; approximately 7.9% is in the top ten. This clonotype was counted at least ten times. The antigen is unknown. Sequencing was performed on PBMCs. V usage is TRBV2 and J usage is TRBJ2-6, with 8 bases aligning to TRBD1. This receptor was taken from a human donor in good health (CMV status not recorded). Some clones in this sample may be carry-over from other donors' samples. This chain's CDR3 is CASSVGRGPGANVLTF. The CDR3 nucleotides are TGTGCCAGCAGTGTTGGCAGGGGGCCTGGGGCCAACGTCCTGACTTTC.